Only a few counts were recorded for the clone carrying this T cell receptor (beta chain). Antigen unknown. The data derive from a study of cytomegalovirus exposure and HLA in healthy donors. Researchers ran the PCR with 60 Vbeta and 13 Jbeta primers. Using immunoSEQ multiplex PCR, the repertoire was profiled, and TCRdb retains in-frame clones only, with some absent. The sample includes roughly 84,000 clones, about 78% of them seen just once. The trim removed 3 bases at V and 8 bases at J, leaving 12 bases unmatched. Germline V gives CDR1 LGHNA, CDR2 YNFKEQ. The CDR3 runs to 16 residues. The study, taken as a whole, reports: Analyzed later, most CMV-associated TCR beta chains appeared HLA-restricted.

This clonotype was obtained from a male donor in good health and CMV-seropositive. Material: PBMCs. This chain uses TRBV4-2 with TRBJ1-4, with 7 bases lining up with TRBD1. CDR3 coding DNA: TGTGCCAGCAGCCAGGACGACAGGGCGAACCGGGAAAAACTGTTTTTT. Translated: CASSQDDRANREKLFF.